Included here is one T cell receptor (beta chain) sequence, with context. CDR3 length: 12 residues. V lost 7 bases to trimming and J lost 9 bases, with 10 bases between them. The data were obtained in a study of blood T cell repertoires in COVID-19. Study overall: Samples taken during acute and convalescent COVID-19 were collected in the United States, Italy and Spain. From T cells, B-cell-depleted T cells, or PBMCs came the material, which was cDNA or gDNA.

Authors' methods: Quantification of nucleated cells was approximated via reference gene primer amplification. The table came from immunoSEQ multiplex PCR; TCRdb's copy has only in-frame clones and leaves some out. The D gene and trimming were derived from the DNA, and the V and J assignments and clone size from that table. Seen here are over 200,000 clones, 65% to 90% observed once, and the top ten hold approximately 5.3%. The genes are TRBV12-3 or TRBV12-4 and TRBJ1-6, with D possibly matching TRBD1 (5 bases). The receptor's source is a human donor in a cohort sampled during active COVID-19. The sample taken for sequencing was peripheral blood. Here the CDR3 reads CASTNQGSPLHF. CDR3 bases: TGTGCCAGCACGAACCAGGGTTCACCCCTCCACTTT.